This T cell receptor beta chain originates from a study of blood T cell repertoires in COVID-19. This CDR3 is 15 amino acids long. Trimming took 0 bases from V and 8 from J, leaving 13 bases between them. Germline CDR1 LNHNV, CDR2 YYDKDF (reference sequence). The table came from immunoSEQ multiplex PCR; TCRdb's copy has only in-frame clones and leaves some out. The sample lists approximately 71,000 clones; around 83% were seen once. The V gene is TRBV15, the J gene TRBJ1-4; D is unresolved. The TCR was taken from a man aged 50-59 years with acute or convalescent COVID-19. Sequenced sample: peripheral blood. The CDR3 sequence is CATSRDRESGEKLFF. CDR3 nucleotide sequence: TGTGCCACCAGCAGAGATCGGGAGTCGGGGGAAAAACTGTTTTTT.